In its sample, the clone carrying this T cell receptor (beta chain) was seen a few times. This sample was included in a study of T-cell memory formation after mild COVID-19. Germline values: CDR1 MNHNY, CDR2 SVGAGI (reference sequence). CDR3 length equals 14 residues. Trimming shortened V by 0 bases and J by 2 bases, and 7 bases separated the two germline ends. TCRdb independently ran MiXCR on the 5' RACE reads; one entry per CDR3 protein. Of about 200,000 distinct CDR3 sequences in the sample, over 9.5% are singletons; the top ten hold 3.5%. Sequenced: PBMCs or a T cell subset sorted from them (not recorded which). The source is a man younger than 30 who had mild COVID-19 (a few samples of this study predate the infection). Cell type and time point are not known. The chain carries TRBV6-6 and TRBJ2-5; D remains ambiguous. The chain's CDR3 is CASSYSIGQETQYF. As DNA, the CDR3 is TGTGCCAGCAGTTACTCGATCGGGCAAGAGACCCAGTACTTC.